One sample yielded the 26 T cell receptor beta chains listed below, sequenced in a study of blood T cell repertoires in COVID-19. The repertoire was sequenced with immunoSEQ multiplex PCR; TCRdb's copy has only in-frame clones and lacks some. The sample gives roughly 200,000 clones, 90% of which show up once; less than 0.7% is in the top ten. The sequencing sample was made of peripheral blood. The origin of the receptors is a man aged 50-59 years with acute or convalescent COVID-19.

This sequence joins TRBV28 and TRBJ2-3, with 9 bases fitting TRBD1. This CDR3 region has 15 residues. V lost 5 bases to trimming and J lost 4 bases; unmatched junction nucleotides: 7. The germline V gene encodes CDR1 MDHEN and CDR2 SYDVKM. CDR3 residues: CASSLGTGFADTQYF. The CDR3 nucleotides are TGTGCCAGCAGTCTCGGGACAGGGTTTGCAGATACGCAGTATTTT.

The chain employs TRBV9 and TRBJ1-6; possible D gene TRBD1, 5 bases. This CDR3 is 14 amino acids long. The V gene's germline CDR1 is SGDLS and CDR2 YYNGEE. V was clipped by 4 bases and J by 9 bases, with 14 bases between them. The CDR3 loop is CASSTRGGVSPLHF. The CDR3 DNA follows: TGTGCCAGCAGCACCCGCGGAGGGGTTTCACCCCTCCACTTT.

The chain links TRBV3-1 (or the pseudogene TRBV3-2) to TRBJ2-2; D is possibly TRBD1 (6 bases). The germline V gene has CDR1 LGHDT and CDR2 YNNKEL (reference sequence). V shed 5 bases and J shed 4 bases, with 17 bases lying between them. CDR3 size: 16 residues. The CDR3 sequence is CASSFHRAPTTGELFF. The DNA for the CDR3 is TGTGCCAGCAGCTTCCACAGGGCCCCGACCACCGGGGAGCTGTTTTTT.

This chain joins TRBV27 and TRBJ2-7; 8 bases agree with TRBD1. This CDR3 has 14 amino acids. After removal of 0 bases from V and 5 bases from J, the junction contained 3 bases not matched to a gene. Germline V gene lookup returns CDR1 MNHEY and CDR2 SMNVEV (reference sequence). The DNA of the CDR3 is TGTGCCAGCAGTTTATCCGGGACAGGAAACGAGCAGTACTTC. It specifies CASSLSGTGNEQYF.

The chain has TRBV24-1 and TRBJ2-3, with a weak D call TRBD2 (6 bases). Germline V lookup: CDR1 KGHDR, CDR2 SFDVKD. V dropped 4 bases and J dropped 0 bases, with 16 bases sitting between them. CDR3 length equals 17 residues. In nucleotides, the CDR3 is TGTGCCACCAGTGACCAGCAGGGTCGGGGGAGCACAGATACGCAGTATTTT. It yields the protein CATSDQQGRGSTDTQYF.

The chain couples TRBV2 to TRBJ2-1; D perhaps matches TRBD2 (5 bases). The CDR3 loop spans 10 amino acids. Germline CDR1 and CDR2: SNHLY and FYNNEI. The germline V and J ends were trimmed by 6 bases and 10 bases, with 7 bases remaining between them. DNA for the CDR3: TGTGCCAGCAGGAGAGGGGAGCAGTTCTTC. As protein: CASRRGEQFF.

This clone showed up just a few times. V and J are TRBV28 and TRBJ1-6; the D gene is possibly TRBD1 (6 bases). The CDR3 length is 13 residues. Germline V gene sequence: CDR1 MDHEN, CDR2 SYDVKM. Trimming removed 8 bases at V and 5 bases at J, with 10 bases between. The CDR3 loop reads CASYRVDNSPLHF. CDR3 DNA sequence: TGTGCCAGCTACAGGGTGGATAATTCACCCCTCCACTTT.

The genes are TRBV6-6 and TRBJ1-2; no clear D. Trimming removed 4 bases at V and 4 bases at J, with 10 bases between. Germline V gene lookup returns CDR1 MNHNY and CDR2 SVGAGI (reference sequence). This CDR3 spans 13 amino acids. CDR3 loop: CASSSDGSYGYTF. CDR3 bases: TGTGCCAGCAGTTCGGACGGGAGCTATGGCTACACCTTC.

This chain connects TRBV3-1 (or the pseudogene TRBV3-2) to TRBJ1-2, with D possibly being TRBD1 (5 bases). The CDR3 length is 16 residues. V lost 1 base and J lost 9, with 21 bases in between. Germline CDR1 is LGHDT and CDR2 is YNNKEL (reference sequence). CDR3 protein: CASSQGFGGDPASYTF. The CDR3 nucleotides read TGTGCCAGCAGCCAAGGATTCGGGGGGGACCCCGCGAGCTACACCTTC.

The CDR3, as DNA: TGTGCCAGCCGGTCAACCGGGACTAGCGGGTACACCGGGGAGCTGTTTTTT. Translated: CASRSTGTSGYTGELFF. The gene calls are TRBV7-9 and TRBJ2-2; TRBD2 aligns across 12 bases. With V trimmed by 8 bases and J by 3 bases, 10 bases remained unmatched. The germline V gene encodes CDR1 SEHNR and CDR2 FQNEAQ (reference sequence). This CDR3 comprises 17 residues.

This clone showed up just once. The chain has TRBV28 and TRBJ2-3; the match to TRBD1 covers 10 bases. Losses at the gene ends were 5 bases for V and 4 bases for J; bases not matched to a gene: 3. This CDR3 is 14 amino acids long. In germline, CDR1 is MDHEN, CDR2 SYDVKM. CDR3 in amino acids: CASSPTGGADTQYF. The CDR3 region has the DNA TGTGCCAGCAGTCCGACAGGGGGCGCAGATACGCAGTATTTT.

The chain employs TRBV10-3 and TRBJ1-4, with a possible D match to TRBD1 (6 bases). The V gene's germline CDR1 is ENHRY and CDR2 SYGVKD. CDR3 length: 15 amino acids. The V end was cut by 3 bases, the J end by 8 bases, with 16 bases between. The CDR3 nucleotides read TGTGCCATCAGTGACCCAGGGGCAGGGACCGAAAAACTGTTTTTT. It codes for CAISDPGAGTEKLFF.

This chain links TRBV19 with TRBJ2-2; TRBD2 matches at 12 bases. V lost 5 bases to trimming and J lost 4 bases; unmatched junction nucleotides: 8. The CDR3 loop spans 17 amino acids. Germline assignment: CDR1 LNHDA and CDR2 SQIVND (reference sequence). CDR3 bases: TGTGCCAGTAGTCCCCTAGCGGGAGGGCCCAGCACCGGGGAGCTGTTTTTT. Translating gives CASSPLAGGPSTGELFF.

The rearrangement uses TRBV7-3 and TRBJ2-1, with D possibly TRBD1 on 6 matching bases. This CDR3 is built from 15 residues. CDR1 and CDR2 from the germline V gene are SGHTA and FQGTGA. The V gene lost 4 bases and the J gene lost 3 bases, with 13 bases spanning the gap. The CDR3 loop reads CASSSGTTHYNEQFF. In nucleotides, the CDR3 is TGTGCCAGCAGCTCCGGGACAACCCACTACAATGAGCAGTTCTTC. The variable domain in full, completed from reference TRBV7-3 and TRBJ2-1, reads GAGVSQTPSNKVTEKGKYVELRCDPISGHTALYWYRQSLGQGPEFLIYFQGTGAADDSGLPNDRFFAVRPEGSVSTLKIQRTERGDSAVYLCASSSGTTHYNEQFFGPGTRLTVL.

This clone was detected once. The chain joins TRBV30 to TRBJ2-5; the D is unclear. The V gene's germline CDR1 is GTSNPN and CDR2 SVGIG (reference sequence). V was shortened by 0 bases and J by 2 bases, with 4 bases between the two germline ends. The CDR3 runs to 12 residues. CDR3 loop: CAWSVSQETQYF. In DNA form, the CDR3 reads TGTGCCTGGAGTGTGTCACAAGAGACCCAGTACTTC.

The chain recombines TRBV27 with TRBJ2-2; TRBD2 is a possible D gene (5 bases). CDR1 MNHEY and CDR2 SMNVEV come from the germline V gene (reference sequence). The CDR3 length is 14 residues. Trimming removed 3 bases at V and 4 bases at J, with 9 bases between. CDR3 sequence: CASSLERVTGELFF. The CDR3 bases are TGTGCCAGCAGTTTGGAGAGGGTCACCGGGGAGCTGTTTTTT.

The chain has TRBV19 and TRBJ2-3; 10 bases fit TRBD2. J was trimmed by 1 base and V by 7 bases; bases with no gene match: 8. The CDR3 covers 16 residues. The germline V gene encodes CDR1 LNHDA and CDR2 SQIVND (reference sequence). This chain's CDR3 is CASTQRGTSGTDTQYF. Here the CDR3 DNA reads TGTGCCAGTACCCAAAGAGGGACTAGCGGCACAGATACGCAGTATTTT. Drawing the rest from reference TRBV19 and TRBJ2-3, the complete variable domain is DGGITQSPKYLFRKEGQNVTLSCEQNLNHDAMYWYRQDPGQGLRLIYYSQIVNDFQKGDIAEGYSVSREKKESFPLTVTSAQKNPTAFYLCASTQRGTSGTDTQYFGPGTRLTVL.

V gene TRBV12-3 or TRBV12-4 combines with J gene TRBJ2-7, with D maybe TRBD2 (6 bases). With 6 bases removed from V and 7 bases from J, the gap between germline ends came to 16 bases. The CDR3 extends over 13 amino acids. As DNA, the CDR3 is TGTGCCAGCAGGGACTACGTGGGGGGTGAGCAGTACTTC. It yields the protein CASRDYVGGEQYF.

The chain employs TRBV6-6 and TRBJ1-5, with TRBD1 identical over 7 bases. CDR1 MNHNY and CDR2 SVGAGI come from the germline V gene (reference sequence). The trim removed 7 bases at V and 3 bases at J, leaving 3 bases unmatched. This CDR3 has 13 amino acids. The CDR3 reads CASNDRDNQPQHF. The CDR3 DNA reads TGTGCCAGCAATGACAGGGACAATCAGCCCCAGCATTTT.

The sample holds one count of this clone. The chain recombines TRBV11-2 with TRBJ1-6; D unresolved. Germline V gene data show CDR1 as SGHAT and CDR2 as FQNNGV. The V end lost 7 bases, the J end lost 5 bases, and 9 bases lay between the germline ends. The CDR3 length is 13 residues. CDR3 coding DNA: TGTGCCAGCACTCAACATCATAATTCACCCCTCCACTTT. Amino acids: CASTQHHNSPLHF.

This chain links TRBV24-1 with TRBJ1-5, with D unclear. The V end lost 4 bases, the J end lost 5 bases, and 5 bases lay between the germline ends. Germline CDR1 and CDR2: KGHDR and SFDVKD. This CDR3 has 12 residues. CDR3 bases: TGTGCCACCAGTGACATTGATCAGCCCCAGCATTTT. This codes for CATSDIDQPQHF.

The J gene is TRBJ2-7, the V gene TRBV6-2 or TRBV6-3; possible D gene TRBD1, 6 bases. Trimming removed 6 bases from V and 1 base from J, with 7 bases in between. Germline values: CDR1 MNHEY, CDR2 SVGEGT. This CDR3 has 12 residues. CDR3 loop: CASSQGSYEQYF. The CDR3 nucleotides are TGTGCCAGCAGCCAGGGGTCCTACGAGCAGTACTTC.

The CDR3 loop is CASSQVGVNNQPQHF. The CDR3 DNA follows: TGCGCCAGCAGCCAAGTCGGAGTGAACAATCAGCCCCAGCATTTT. V usage is TRBV4-1 and J usage is TRBJ1-5; no clear D. V lost 1 base, J lost 3 bases, and 10 bases lay in between. The CDR3 consists of 15 residues. Germline CDR1 MGHRA, CDR2 YSYEKL.

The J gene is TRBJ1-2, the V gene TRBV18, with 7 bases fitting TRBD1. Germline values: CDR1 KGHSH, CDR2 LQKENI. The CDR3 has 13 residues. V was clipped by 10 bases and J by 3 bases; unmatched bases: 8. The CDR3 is CATSGTDHYGYTF. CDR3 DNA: TGTGCCACTTCCGGGACAGATCACTATGGCTACACCTTC.

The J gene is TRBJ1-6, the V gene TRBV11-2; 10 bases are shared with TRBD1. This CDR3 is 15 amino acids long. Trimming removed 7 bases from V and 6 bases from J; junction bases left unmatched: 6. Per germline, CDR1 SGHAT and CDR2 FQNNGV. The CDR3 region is CASTLRTGGNSPLHF. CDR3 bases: TGTGCCAGCACACTCAGGACAGGGGGTAATTCACCCCTCCACTTT.

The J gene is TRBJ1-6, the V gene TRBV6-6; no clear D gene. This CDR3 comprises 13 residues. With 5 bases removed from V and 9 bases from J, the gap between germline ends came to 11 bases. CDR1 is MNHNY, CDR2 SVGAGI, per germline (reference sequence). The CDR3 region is CASSQTAGSPLHF. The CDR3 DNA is TGTGCCAGCAGTCAAACAGCCGGTTCACCCCTCCACTTT.